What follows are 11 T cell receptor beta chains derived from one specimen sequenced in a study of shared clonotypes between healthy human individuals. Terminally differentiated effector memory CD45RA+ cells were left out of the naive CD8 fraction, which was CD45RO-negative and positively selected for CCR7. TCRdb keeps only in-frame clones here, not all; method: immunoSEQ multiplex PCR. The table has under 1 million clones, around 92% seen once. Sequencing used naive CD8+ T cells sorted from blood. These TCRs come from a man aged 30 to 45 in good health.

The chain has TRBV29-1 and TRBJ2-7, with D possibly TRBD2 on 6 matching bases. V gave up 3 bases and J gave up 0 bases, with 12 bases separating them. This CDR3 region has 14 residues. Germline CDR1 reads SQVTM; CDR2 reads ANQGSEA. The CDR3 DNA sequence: TGCAGCGTTGACGTCAGCGGGTCCTCCTACGAGCAGTACTTC. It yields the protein CSVDVSGSSYEQYF.

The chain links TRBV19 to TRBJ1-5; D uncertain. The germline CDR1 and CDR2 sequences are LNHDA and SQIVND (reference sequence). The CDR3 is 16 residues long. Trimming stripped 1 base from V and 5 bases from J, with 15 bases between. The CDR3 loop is CASSIGRHQYYQPQHF. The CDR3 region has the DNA TGTGCCAGTAGTATAGGAAGACACCAGTATTATCAGCCCCAGCATTTT.

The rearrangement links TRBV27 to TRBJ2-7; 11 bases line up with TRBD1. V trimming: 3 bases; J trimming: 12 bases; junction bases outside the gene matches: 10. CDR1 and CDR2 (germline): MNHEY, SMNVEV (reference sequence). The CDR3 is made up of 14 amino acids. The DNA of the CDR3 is TGTGCCAGCAGTTTTACCCGGACAGGGGGCCTCACGTACTTC. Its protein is CASSFTRTGGLTYF.

The CDR3 region is CASSGRYEQYF. The CDR3 DNA reads TGTGCCAGCAGTGGACGTTACGAGCAGTACTTC. The rearrangement uses TRBV6-1 and TRBJ2-7, with D hard to call. Germline CDR1 MNHNS, CDR2 SASEGT. The CDR3 consists of 11 residues. The germline V and J ends were trimmed by 4 bases and 4 bases, with 5 bases remaining between them.

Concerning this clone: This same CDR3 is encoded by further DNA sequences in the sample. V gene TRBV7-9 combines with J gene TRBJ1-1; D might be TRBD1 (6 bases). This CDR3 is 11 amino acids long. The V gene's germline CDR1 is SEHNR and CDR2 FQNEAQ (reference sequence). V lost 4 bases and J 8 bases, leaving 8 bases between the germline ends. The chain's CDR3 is CASSSGTEAFF. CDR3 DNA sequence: TGTGCCAGCAGCTCGGGGACAGAAGCTTTCTTT.

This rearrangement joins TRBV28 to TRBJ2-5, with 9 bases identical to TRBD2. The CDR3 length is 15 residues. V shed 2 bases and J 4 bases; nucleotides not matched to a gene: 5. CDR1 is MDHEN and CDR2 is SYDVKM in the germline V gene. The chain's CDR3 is CASSLGSGRRETQYF. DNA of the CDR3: TGTGCCAGCAGTTTAGGTAGCGGGAGAAGAGAGACCCAGTACTTC.

This chain's CDR3 is CASSLAQGSNQPQHF. DNA for the CDR3: TGTGCCAGCAGCTTGGCCCAGGGGAGCAATCAGCCCCAGCATTTT. This chain connects TRBV5-6 to TRBJ1-5, with D perhaps matching TRBD1 (6 bases). Trimming shortened V by 0 bases and J by 1 base, and 8 bases separated the two germline ends. The CDR3 is 15 amino acids. Germline V CDR1 and CDR2: SGHDT, YYEEEE.

This CDR3 is CASSFYRATYEQYF. The CDR3 DNA reads TGTGCCAGCAGCTTTTACAGGGCAACGTACGAGCAGTACTTC. The V call is TRBV5-4, the J call TRBJ2-7, with D possibly matching TRBD1 (6 bases). The V end was cut by 2 bases, the J end by 4 bases, with 13 bases between. CDR3 length equals 14 residues. In germline, CDR1 is SGHNT, CDR2 YYREEE (reference sequence).

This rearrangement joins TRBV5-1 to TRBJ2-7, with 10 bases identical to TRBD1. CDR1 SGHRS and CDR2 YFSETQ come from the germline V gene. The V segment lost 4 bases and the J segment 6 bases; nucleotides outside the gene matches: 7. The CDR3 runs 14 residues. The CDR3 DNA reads TGCGCCAGCAGCCTCCGGGACAGGGGCGTCGAGCAGTACTTC. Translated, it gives CASSLRDRGVEQYF.

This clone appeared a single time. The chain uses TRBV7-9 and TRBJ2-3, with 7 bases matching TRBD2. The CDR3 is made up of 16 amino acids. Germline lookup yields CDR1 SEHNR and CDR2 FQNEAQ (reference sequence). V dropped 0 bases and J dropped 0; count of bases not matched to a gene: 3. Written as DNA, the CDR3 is TGTGCCAGCAGCTTAGCGCTTAGCGGGAGCACAGATACGCAGTATTTT. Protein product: CASSLALSGSTDTQYF.

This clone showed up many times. The CDR3 reads CASARGGIDIQYF. As DNA, the CDR3 is TGTGCCAGTGCGCGGGGTGGGATTGACATTCAGTACTTC. The chain recombines TRBV19 with TRBJ2-4; D is perhaps TRBD2 (6 bases). Per germline, CDR1 LNHDA and CDR2 SQIVND (reference sequence). Trimming shortened V by 8 bases and J by 8 bases, and 16 bases separated the two germline ends. The CDR3 consists of 13 residues.